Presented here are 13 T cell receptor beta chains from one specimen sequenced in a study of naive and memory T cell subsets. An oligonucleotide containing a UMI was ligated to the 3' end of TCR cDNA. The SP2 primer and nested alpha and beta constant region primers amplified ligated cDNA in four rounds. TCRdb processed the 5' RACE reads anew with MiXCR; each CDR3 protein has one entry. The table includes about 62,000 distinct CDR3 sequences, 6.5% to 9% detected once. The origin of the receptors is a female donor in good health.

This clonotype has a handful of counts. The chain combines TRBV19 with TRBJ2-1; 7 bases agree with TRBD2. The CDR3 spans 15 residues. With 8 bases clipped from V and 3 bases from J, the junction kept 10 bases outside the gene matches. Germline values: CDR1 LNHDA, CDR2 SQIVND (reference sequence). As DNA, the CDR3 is TGTGCCAGTTGGTCGCCCCAGCGGGGCTACAATGAGCAGTTCTTC. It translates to CASWSPQRGYNEQFF.

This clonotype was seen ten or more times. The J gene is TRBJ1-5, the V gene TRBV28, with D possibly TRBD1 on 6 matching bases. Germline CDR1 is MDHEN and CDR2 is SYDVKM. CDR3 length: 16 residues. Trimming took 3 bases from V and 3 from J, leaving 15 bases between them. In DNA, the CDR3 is TGTGCCAGCAGTTTGCTGATAGGGGGGTCCAATCAGCCCCAGCATTTT. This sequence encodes CASSLLIGGSNQPQHF.

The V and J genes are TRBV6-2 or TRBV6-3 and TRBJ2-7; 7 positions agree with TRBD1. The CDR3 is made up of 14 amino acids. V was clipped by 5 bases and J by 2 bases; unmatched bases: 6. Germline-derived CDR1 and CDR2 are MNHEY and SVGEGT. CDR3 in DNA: TGTGCCAGCAGTCCTAAGACAGGGACCTACGAGCAGTACTTC. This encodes CASSPKTGTYEQYF.

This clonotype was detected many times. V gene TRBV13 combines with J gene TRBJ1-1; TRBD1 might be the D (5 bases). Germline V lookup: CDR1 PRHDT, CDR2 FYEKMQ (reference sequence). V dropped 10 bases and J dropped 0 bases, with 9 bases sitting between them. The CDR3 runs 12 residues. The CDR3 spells CATGGLNTEAFF. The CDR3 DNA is TGTGCCACCGGGGGACTGAACACTGAAGCTTTCTTT.

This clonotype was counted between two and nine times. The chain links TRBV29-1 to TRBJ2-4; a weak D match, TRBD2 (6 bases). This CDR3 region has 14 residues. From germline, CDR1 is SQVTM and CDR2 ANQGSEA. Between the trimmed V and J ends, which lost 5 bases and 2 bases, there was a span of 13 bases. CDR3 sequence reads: CSVIDSGPKNIQYF. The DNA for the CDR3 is TGCAGCGTTATCGACAGCGGGCCCAAAAACATTCAGTACTTC.

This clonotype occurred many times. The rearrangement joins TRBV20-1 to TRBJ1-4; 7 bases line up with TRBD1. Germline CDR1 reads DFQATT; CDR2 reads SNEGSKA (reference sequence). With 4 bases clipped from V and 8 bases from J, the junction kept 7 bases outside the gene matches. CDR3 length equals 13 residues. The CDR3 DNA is TGCAGTGCTAAATTAGACAGGGTCGAAAAACTGTTTTTT. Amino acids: CSAKLDRVEKLFF.

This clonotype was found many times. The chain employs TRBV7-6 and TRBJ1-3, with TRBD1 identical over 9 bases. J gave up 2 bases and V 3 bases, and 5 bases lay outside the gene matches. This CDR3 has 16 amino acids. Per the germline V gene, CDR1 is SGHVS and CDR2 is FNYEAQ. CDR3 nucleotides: TGTGCCAGCAGCTTTAGGGGACAGGGAGCTGGAAACACCATATATTTT. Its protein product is CASSFRGQGAGNTIYF.

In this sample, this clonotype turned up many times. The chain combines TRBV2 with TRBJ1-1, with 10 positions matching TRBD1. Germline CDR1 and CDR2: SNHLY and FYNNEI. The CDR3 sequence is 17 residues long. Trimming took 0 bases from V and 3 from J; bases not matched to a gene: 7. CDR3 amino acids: CASSEAWDRGGYTEAFF. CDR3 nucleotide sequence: TGTGCCAGCAGTGAAGCCTGGGACAGGGGTGGATACACTGAAGCTTTCTTT.

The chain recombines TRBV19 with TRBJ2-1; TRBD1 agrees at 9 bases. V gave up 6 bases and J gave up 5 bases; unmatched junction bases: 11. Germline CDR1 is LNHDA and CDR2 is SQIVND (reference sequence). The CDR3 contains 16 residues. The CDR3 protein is CASSPRWDRAHNEQFF. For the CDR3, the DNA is TGTGCCAGTAGCCCTCGCTGGGACAGGGCCCACAATGAGCAGTTCTTC.

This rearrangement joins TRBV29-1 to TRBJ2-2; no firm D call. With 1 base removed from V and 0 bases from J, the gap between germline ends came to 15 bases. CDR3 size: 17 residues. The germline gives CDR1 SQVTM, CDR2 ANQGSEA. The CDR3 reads CSVEGYSGTTNTGELFF. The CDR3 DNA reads TGCAGCGTTGAAGGGTACTCGGGCACAACGAACACCGGGGAGCTGTTTTTT.

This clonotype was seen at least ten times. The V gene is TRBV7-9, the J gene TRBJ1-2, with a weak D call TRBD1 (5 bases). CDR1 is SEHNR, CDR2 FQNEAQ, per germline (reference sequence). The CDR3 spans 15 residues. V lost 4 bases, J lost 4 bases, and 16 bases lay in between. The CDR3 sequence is CASSYRIDRLYGYTF. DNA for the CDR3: TGTGCCAGCAGCTACAGAATAGACAGACTCTATGGCTACACCTTC.

Here the CDR3 reads CASSLLAGGNNEQFF. Here the CDR3 DNA reads TGTGCCAGCAGCCTTCTAGCGGGGGGAAACAATGAGCAGTTCTTC. The V gene is TRBV13, the J gene TRBJ2-1; 11 bases match TRBD2. CDR1 and CDR2 from the germline V gene are PRHDT and FYEKMQ (reference sequence). With V trimmed by 5 bases and J by 5 bases, 5 bases remained unmatched. The CDR3 runs 15 residues.

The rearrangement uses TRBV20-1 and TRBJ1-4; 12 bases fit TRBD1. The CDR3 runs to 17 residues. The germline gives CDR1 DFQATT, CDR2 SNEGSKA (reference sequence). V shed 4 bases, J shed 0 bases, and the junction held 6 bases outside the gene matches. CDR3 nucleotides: TGCAGTGCTAACAAAGGGACAGGGGGCTCAACTAATGAAAAACTGTTTTTT. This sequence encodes CSANKGTGGSTNEKLFF.